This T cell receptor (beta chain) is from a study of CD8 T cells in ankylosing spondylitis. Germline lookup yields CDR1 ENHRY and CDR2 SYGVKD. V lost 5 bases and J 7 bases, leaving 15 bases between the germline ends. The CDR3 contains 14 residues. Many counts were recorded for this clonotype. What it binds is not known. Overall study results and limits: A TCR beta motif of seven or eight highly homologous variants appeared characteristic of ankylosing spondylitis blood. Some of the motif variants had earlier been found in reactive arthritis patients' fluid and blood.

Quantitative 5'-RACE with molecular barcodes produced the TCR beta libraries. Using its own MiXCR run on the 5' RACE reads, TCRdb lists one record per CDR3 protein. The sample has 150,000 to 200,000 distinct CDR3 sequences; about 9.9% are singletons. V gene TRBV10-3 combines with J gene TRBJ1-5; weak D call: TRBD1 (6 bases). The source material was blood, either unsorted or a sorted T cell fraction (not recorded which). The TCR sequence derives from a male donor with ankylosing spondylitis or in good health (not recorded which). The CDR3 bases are TGTGCCATCAGTCAAGGGGGGGGAGACCAGCCCCAGCATTTT. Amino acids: CAISQGGGDQPQHF.